The 27 T cell receptor beta chains listed next were all sequenced from one sample in a study of T-cell memory formation after mild COVID-19. TCRdb re-called the 5' RACE reads through MiXCR, storing one row per CDR3 protein. The sample consists of about 600,000 distinct CDR3 sequences, less than 25% of them appearing once. Sequencing was performed on PBMCs or a T cell subset sorted from them (not recorded which). The source is an adult woman who had mild COVID-19 (a few samples of this study predate the infection). Cell type and time point are not known.

This clonotype has more than one count but fewer than ten. The chain combines TRBV14 with TRBJ1-1; D is perhaps TRBD1 (6 bases). V dropped 9 bases and J dropped 5 bases, with 19 bases sitting between them. CDR1 SGHDN and CDR2 FVKESK come from the germline V gene. This CDR3 contains 14 residues. In DNA form, the CDR3 reads TGTGCCAGTTACCCGGGGACAATCGATACTGAAGCTTTCTTT. Translated: CASYPGTIDTEAFF.

The chain combines TRBV30 with TRBJ1-6; D unclear. V lost 7 bases and J lost 8, with 15 bases in between. CDR3 length: 13 amino acids. CDR1 is GTSNPN, CDR2 SVGIG, per germline (reference sequence). The chain's CDR3 is CAFGGGDHSPLHF. In nucleotides, the CDR3 is TGTGCCTTCGGAGGTGGGGATCATTCACCCCTCCACTTT.

This clonotype appeared a few times. This chain connects TRBV27 to TRBJ1-1; perhaps TRBD1 as D (6 bases). This CDR3 region has 14 residues. The ends were cut back, 6 bases at V and 1 base at J, with 12 bases in the middle. Germline lookup yields CDR1 MNHEY and CDR2 SMNVEV (reference sequence). CDR3 protein: CASRERGGNTEAFF. The CDR3 bases are TGTGCCAGCAGGGAAAGGGGGGGGAACACTGAAGCTTTCTTT.

The rearrangement uses TRBV20-1 and TRBJ2-7; 8 bases map to TRBD2. Germline-derived CDR1 and CDR2 are DFQATT and SNEGSKA (reference sequence). Trimming removed 0 bases from V and 0 bases from J; junction bases left unmatched: 7. CDR3 size: 16 residues. The CDR3 spells CSARDLTSGSSYEQYF. The CDR3 coding sequence is TGCAGTGCTAGAGATCTAACAAGCGGGAGCTCCTACGAGCAGTACTTC.

This clonotype was detected only a few times. This chain links TRBV18 with TRBJ2-1, with unresolved D. Per the germline V gene, CDR1 is KGHSH and CDR2 is LQKENI. The V end was cut by 4 bases, the J end by 8 bases, with 18 bases between. CDR3 length: 15 amino acids. The CDR3 protein is CASSRRFESLDEQFF. CDR3 in DNA: TGTGCCAGCTCACGTCGTTTTGAGAGCCTTGATGAGCAGTTCTTC.

The chain is built from TRBV13 and TRBJ2-1; perhaps TRBD1 as D (6 bases). The CDR3 has 13 amino acids. From germline, CDR1 is PRHDT and CDR2 FYEKMQ (reference sequence). The ends were cut back, 5 bases at V and 11 bases at J, with 16 bases in the middle. The chain's CDR3 is CASSLQEDRKQFF. For the CDR3, the DNA is TGTGCCAGCAGCCTCCAAGAAGACAGGAAGCAGTTCTTC. Full variable domain (missing parts from reference TRBV13 and TRBJ2-1): AAGVIQSPRHLIKEKRETATLKCYPIPRHDTVYWYQQGPGQDPQFLISFYEKMQSDKGSIPDRFSAQQFSDYHSELNMSSLELGDSALYFCASSLQEDRKQFFGPGTRLTVL.

This clonotype was detected only once. This chain links TRBV29-1 with TRBJ2-3; tentative D call: TRBD2 (5 bases). This CDR3 has 13 residues. Trimming cost V 1 base and J 5 bases, with 10 bases left between them. Germline CDR1 and CDR2: SQVTM and ANQGSEA. The CDR3 DNA reads as TGCAGCGTTGAAGTGGCAGGACTAGATACGCAGTATTTT. Protein product: CSVEVAGLDTQYF.

CDR3 nucleotides: TGTGCCAGCAGACTACAGGTTGATTATGGCTACACCTTC. This translates into CASRLQVDYGYTF. This chain links TRBV2 with TRBJ1-2; tentative D call: TRBD1 (5 bases). The V end was cut by 6 bases, the J end by 5 bases, with 13 bases between. Germline V gene data show CDR1 as SNHLY and CDR2 as FYNNEI. The CDR3 runs 13 residues.

The chain employs TRBV12-3 or TRBV12-4 and TRBJ1-3; the match to TRBD1 covers 9 bases. V was clipped by 5 bases and J by 0 bases; unmatched bases: 5. This CDR3 contains 16 residues. CDR3 nucleotide sequence: TGTGCCAGCAGTCCCACAGGGGGCGCCTCTGGAAACACCATATATTTT. Its translation: CASSPTGGASGNTIYF.

This clonotype was counted only a few times. The V and J genes are TRBV29-1 and TRBJ1-1; TRBD1 is a possible D gene (5 bases). V was cut by 5 bases and J by 0 bases, with 10 bases left in between. Germline loops: CDR1 SQVTM, CDR2 ANQGSEA. CDR3 size: 13 residues. The CDR3 reads CSVSGRMNTEAFF. The CDR3 DNA reads TGCAGCGTTTCGGGACGGATGAACACTGAAGCTTTCTTT. Filled out from reference TRBV29-1 and TRBJ1-1, the complete variable domain reads SAVISQKPSRDICQRGTSLTIQCQVDSQVTMMFWYRQQPGQSLTLIATANQGSEATYESGFVIDKFPISRPNLTFSTLTVSNMSPEDSSIYLCSVSGRMNTEAFFGQGTRLTVV.

The V gene is TRBV9, the J gene TRBJ2-5, with 12 bases that match TRBD1. The germline V gene encodes CDR1 SGDLS and CDR2 YYNGEE. CDR3 size: 15 residues. With 4 bases clipped from V and 7 bases from J, the junction kept 8 bases outside the gene matches. The CDR3 coding sequence is TGTGCCAGCAGCCAGGGACAGGGGGCGCGCGGGACCCAGTACTTC. Its protein product is CASSQGQGARGTQYF.

The sample holds a few counts of this clonotype. In nucleotides, the CDR3 is TGTGCCAGCAAAGCGGGAGGGCCACAAGAGACCCAGTACTTC. Translated, it gives CASKAGGPQETQYF. The chain combines TRBV2 with TRBJ2-5; 10 bases map to TRBD2. The CDR3 totals 14 residues. V lost 7 bases, J lost 2 bases, and 4 bases stayed unmatched. Germline CDR1 is SNHLY and CDR2 is FYNNEI.

The chain employs TRBV11-3 and TRBJ2-3, with 13 bases fitting TRBD2. The CDR3 contains 18 residues. The V gene end was trimmed by 1 base and the J gene end by 4 bases; junction bases not matched to a gene: 8. CDR1 is SGHNT, CDR2 YENEEA, per germline. This CDR3 is CASSLARMGLAGSDTQYF. The CDR3 region has the DNA TGTGCCAGCAGCTTAGCTAGGATGGGACTAGCGGGGTCAGATACGCAGTATTTT.

This clonotype has a handful of counts. CDR3 DNA: TGTGCCAGCAGTTGGGCCGCCCTTCCCTACGAGCAGTACTTC. Translating gives CASSWAALPYEQYF. V is TRBV6-2 or TRBV6-3 and J is TRBJ2-7; D gene ambiguous. The CDR3 sequence is 14 residues long. V shed 4 bases and J shed 2 bases, with 12 bases lying between them. Germline assignment: CDR1 MNHEY and CDR2 SVGEGT.

This sequence joins TRBV6-6 and TRBJ2-3, with no clear D. The germline V gene has CDR1 MNHNY and CDR2 SVGAGI (reference sequence). The CDR3 spans 14 residues. V was cut by 3 bases and J by 3 bases, with 10 bases left in between. CDR3 protein: CASSYRQATDTQYF. DNA of the CDR3: TGTGCCAGCAGTTATCGGCAGGCGACAGATACGCAGTATTTT.

This clonotype has only a few counts. CDR3 region: CASRQTGGSYNEQFF. Here the CDR3 DNA reads TGTGCCAGCAGGCAAACAGGGGGCTCCTACAATGAGCAGTTCTTC. The chain joins TRBV12-3 or TRBV12-4 to TRBJ2-1, with 8 bases that match TRBD1. This CDR3 is 15 amino acids long. The J segment lost 0 bases and the V segment lost 6 bases, leaving 4 bases of the junction unmatched.

The J gene is TRBJ1-2, the V gene TRBV7-2; D unresolved. The CDR3 covers 14 residues. Trimming took off 6 bases at V and 0 bases at J, with 11 bases between the two ends. Germline values: CDR1 SGHTA, CDR2 FQGNSA. The CDR3 sequence is CASSGGRTNYGYTF. The CDR3 bases are TGTGCCAGCAGTGGAGGGCGGACTAACTATGGCTACACCTTC.

The genes are TRBV5-1 and TRBJ2-2; TRBD1 aligns across 7 bases. In germline, CDR1 is SGHRS, CDR2 YFSETQ. The CDR3 contains 16 residues. V was clipped by 1 base and J by 4 bases; unmatched bases: 7. In DNA, the CDR3 is TGCGCCAGCAGCTTGTTATCACAGGGGAGCACCGGGGAGCTGTTTTTT. This codes for CASSLLSQGSTGELFF. Using reference TRBV5-1 and TRBJ2-2 for the parts outside the CDR3, the full variable domain is KAGVTQTPRYLIKTRGQQVTLSCSPISGHRSVSWYQQTPGQGLQFLFEYFSETQRNKGNFPGRFSGRQFSNSRSEMNVSTLELGDSALYLCASSLLSQGSTGELFFGEGSRLTVL.

In its sample, this clonotype was seen many times. The rearrangement links TRBV5-1 to TRBJ2-5; D ambiguous. Germline V CDR1 and CDR2: SGHRS, YFSETQ. This CDR3 spans 13 amino acids. The germline V and J ends were trimmed by 1 base and 4 bases, with 8 bases remaining between them. CDR3 in amino acids: CASSLRAGETQYF. The CDR3 DNA reads TGCGCCAGCAGCTTGAGGGCCGGAGAGACCCAGTACTTC.

A few counts support this clonotype. The V and J genes are TRBV15 and TRBJ2-5; 13 bases align to TRBD2. After removal of 3 bases from V and 2 bases from J, the junction contained 3 bases not matched to a gene. Germline CDR1 is LNHNV and CDR2 is YYDKDF (reference sequence). CDR3 length: 16 residues. DNA of the CDR3: TGTGCCACCAGCAGCGGGACTAGCGGGATTCAAGAGACCCAGTACTTC. It specifies CATSSGTSGIQETQYF.

The chain carries TRBV6-6 and TRBJ1-5; D gene ambiguous. The CDR3 spans 15 residues. Trimming cost V 4 bases and J 1 base, with 11 bases left between them. Germline CDR1 reads MNHNY; CDR2 reads SVGAGI (reference sequence). Here the CDR3 DNA reads TGTGCCAGCAGTTTCCCGGGAGACAGCAATCAGCCCCAGCATTTT. Protein sequence: CASSFPGDSNQPQHF.

This chain uses TRBV5-1 with TRBJ1-1; the match to TRBD1 covers 10 bases. V lost 4 bases and J lost 5; bases outside the gene matches: 5. The CDR3 contains 14 residues. CDR1 and CDR2 (germline): SGHRS, YFSETQ. The CDR3 loop reads CASSPGDRGTEAFF. CDR3 nucleotide sequence: TGCGCCAGCAGCCCTGGGGACAGGGGAACTGAAGCTTTCTTT.

This chain connects TRBV27 to TRBJ2-2; 7 bases align to TRBD1. The CDR3 runs 17 residues. Per the germline V gene, CDR1 is MNHEY and CDR2 is SMNVEV (reference sequence). The trim removed 4 bases at V and 6 bases at J, leaving 14 bases unmatched. The CDR3: CASSSRGQTIGPGELFF. CDR3 DNA: TGTGCCAGCAGTTCCCGGGGACAGACAATCGGTCCCGGGGAGCTGTTTTTT.

This clonotype appeared a few times. V is TRBV6-1 and J is TRBJ2-3, with D maybe TRBD2 (6 bases). V shed 6 bases and J shed 0 bases, with 13 bases lying between them. From germline, CDR1 is MNHNS and CDR2 SASEGT. This CDR3 region has 15 residues. The CDR3 bases are TGTGCCAGCAGAGGGTTTGGGGGGAGCACAGATACGCAGTATTTT. This translates into CASRGFGGSTDTQYF.

The rearrangement uses TRBV20-1 and TRBJ2-3; 10 bases are a match to TRBD1. The CDR3 covers 15 residues. Per the germline V gene, CDR1 is DFQATT and CDR2 is SNEGSKA (reference sequence). The V gene end was trimmed by 3 bases and the J gene end by 3 bases; junction bases not matched to a gene: 6. The CDR3 coding sequence is TGCAGTGCTAGGGAGCCGGGACAGGGGACAGATACGCAGTATTTT. Amino acids: CSAREPGQGTDTQYF.

J is TRBJ2-2 and V is TRBV27; D unresolved. The CDR3 has 13 residues. Between the trimmed V and J ends, which lost 3 bases and 5 bases, there was a span of 7 bases. Germline loops: CDR1 MNHEY, CDR2 SMNVEV (reference sequence). CDR3 in amino acids: CASSLVVTGELFF. The CDR3 DNA is TGTGCCAGCAGTTTGGTAGTTACCGGGGAGCTGTTTTTT.

The CDR3 region has the DNA TGTGCCAGCAGCTTAGGGTCGGACTCACTCTCCTACGAGCAGTACTTC. Residues: CASSLGSDSLSYEQYF. The rearrangement links TRBV7-2 to TRBJ2-7, with TRBD2 as a possible D gene (5 bases). Trimming cost V 1 base and J 0 bases, with 13 bases left between them. Germline V gene data show CDR1 as SGHTA and CDR2 as FQGNSA. The CDR3 consists of 16 residues. Full variable domain (outside the CDR3, taken from reference TRBV7-2 and TRBJ2-7): GAGVSQSPSNKVTEKGKDVELRCDPISGHTALYWYRQSLGQGLEFLIYFQGNSAPDKSGLPSDRFSAERTGGSVSTLTIQRTQQEDSAVYLCASSLGSDSLSYEQYFGPGTRLTVT.